These 14 T cell receptor beta chains share one sample of origin, sequenced in a study of T cells in women clearing cervical HPV infection. Sequencing used immunoSEQ multiplex PCR; TCRdb keeps in-frame clones, though not all of them. The sample totals 20,000 to 25,000 clones. The material sequenced was blood buffy coat. The receptors stem from a woman aged 18-70 years with a cervical HPV16 infection that either progressed to CIN3+ or cleared (not recorded which).

About this clone itself: Read coverage stops 3 residues before the CDR3 terminus; the germline J gene supplies the remainder. The chain uses TRBV28 and TRBJ2-7, with TRBD2 matching 10 bases. The CDR3 has 14 amino acids. Germline loops: CDR1 MDHEN, CDR2 SYDVKM. The V segment lost 8 bases and the J segment 3 bases; nucleotides outside the gene matches: 7. The CDR3 region is CASLESGRDYEQYF. Incomplete CDR3 DNA: TGTGCCAGCCTGGAAAGCGGGAGGGACTACGAG.

With regard to this clone: Read data end 3 residues before the CDR3 end; the end is taken from the germline J gene. Other nucleotide sequences from this sample produce the same CDR3. This sequence joins TRBV18 and TRBJ2-7; 7 bases match TRBD2. This CDR3 region has 17 residues. J gave up 3 bases and V 6 bases, and 17 bases lay outside the gene matches. Germline CDR1 KGHSH, CDR2 LQKENI. The CDR3 loop is CASSPPIPSGNLYEQYF. Partial CDR3 DNA: TGTGCCAGCTCCCCGCCGATTCCGAGCGGGAACCTCTACGAG. Together with reference TRBV18 and TRBJ2-7, the CDR3 gives the full variable domain: NAGVMQNPRHLVRRRGQEARLRCSPMKGHSHVYWYRQLPEEGLKFMVYLQKENIIDESGMPKERFSAEFPKEGPSILRIQQVVRGDSAAYFCASSPPIPSGNLYEQYFGPGTRLTVT.

Comment on this clone: The read ends 3 residues shy of where the CDR3 ends; the end is completed using the germline J gene. V and J are TRBV5-1 and TRBJ1-1; 7 nucleotides match TRBD1. The CDR3 spans 15 residues. Germline V gene sequence: CDR1 SGHRS, CDR2 YFSETQ. V was clipped by 1 base and J by 5 bases; unmatched bases: 8. CDR3 bases read: TGCGCCAGCAGCTTGACAGGGGAGCGAGGAACTGAA. Its protein is CASSLTGERGTE. The whole CDR3 reads CASSLTGERGTEAFF.

Points on this clone: The read ends 3 residues shy of where the CDR3 ends; the end is completed using the germline J gene. V is TRBV6-1 and J is TRBJ1-5, with unresolved D. Germline V lookup: CDR1 MNHNS, CDR2 SASEGT. This CDR3 is built from 16 residues. V was trimmed by 2 bases and J by 5 bases, leaving 16 bases between them. The CDR3 DNA, read in part, is TGTGCCAGCAGTGAATGGCGGGGAGCGGCCTATCAGCCC. Translation: CASSEWRGAAYQP. The full CDR3 reads CASSEWRGAAYQPQHF.

Notes on this clone: The read stops 3 residues short of the end of the CDR3; the missing end is completed from the germline J gene. The chain employs TRBV7-8 and TRBJ1-1; perhaps TRBD1 as D (6 bases). Germline V gene lookup returns CDR1 SGHVS and CDR2 FQNEAQ. The length of the CDR3 is 14 residues. The V and J ends lost 5 bases and 6 bases respectively, with 16 bases between them. The CDR3: CASSPGGRGAEAFF. The sequenced part of the CDR3 DNA is TGTGCCAGCAGCCCGGGGGGCCGCGGGGCTGAA.

With respect to this clone: The read ends 3 residues shy of where the CDR3 ends; the end is completed using the germline J gene. The rearrangement joins TRBV9 to TRBJ2-2; 7 positions agree with TRBD2. Germline assignment: CDR1 SGDLS and CDR2 YYNGEE. CDR3 size: 17 residues. The V segment lost 0 bases and the J segment 1 base; nucleotides outside the gene matches: 6. The CDR3 loop reads CASSVALAEGNTGELFF. The part of the CDR3 DNA that was read is TGTGCCAGCAGCGTAGCCCTAGCGGAGGGGAACACCGGGGAG.

About this clone: The read terminates 3 residues before the CDR3 end, so the remaining end is supplied by the germline J gene. The chain links TRBV5-4 to TRBJ2-2; tentative D call: TRBD2 (6 bases). CDR1 and CDR2 from the germline V gene are SGHNT and YYREEE (reference sequence). The CDR3 loop spans 16 amino acids. V was trimmed by 3 bases and J by 1 base, leaving 13 bases between them. CDR3 loop: CASSWGERRNTGELFF. The covered CDR3 bases are TGTGCCAGCAGCTGGGGGGAGCGGCGGAACACCGGGGAG.

In regard to this clone: The read terminates 3 residues before the CDR3 end, so the remaining end is supplied by the germline J gene. The chain combines TRBV18 with TRBJ1-1; D gene unclear. The ends were cut back, 8 bases at V and 1 base at J, with 11 bases in the middle. From germline, CDR1 is KGHSH and CDR2 LQKENI. The CDR3 contains 13 residues. CDR3 amino acids: CASRGSGNTEAFF. The CDR3 bases that were read are TGTGCCAGCCGAGGCTCGGGGAACACTGAA.

As to this clone: The read ends 3 residues shy of where the CDR3 ends; the end is completed using the germline J gene. The same CDR3 is also encoded by other DNA sequences in this sample. The chain has TRBV7-2 and TRBJ2-7; D is perhaps TRBD1 (6 bases). The CDR3 extends over 14 amino acids. Per the germline V gene, CDR1 is SGHTA and CDR2 is FQGNSA. V was trimmed by 2 bases and J by 5 bases, leaving 13 bases between them. The sequenced CDR3 bases are TGTGCCAGCAGCTTACAGGGGAACACCCACGAG. It encodes CASSLQGNTHE. The full-length CDR3 reads as CASSLQGNTHEQYF.

Comments on this clone: With the read ending 3 residues before the CDR3 end, the germline J gene is used to fill in that end. The rearrangement links TRBV6-2 or TRBV6-3 to TRBJ1-5; D might be TRBD1 (6 bases). The CDR3 has 13 amino acids. With 5 bases removed from V and 4 bases from J, the gap between germline ends came to 9 bases. CDR1 is MNHEY and CDR2 is SVGEGT in the germline V gene. CDR3 DNA, as far as it was read: TGTGCCAGCAGTGGACAGTCTAATCAGCCC. Translated, it gives CASSGQSNQP. The complete CDR3 reads CASSGQSNQPQHF.

Judged by frequency, this clone is medium-sized. The read ends 3 residues shy of where the CDR3 ends; the end is completed using the germline J gene. The chain carries TRBV19 and TRBJ2-7; TRBD1 matches at 7 bases. J was trimmed by 6 bases and V by 5 bases; bases with no gene match: 10. The germline V gene has CDR1 LNHDA and CDR2 SQIVND (reference sequence). The CDR3 consists of 14 residues. The sequenced part of the CDR3 DNA is TGTGCCAGTAGTTATGAGGGGGCGATAGGCGAG. Protein product: CASSYEGAIGE. The complete CDR3 reads CASSYEGAIGEQYF.

Notes on this clone: The CDR3 end falls 3 residues outside the read, so it is completed with the germline J gene. The chain combines TRBV6-2 or TRBV6-3 with TRBJ1-2; D is possibly TRBD1 (5 bases). Trimming cost V 6 bases and J 3 bases, with 20 bases left between them. This CDR3 contains 16 residues. Germline CDR1 is MNHEY and CDR2 is SVGEGT. CDR3 amino acids: CASSPGTLSQYYGYTF. CDR3 DNA, as far as it was read: TGTGCCAGCAGCCCCGGGACTCTGAGTCAATACTATGGC.

By frequency, this clone registers medium-sized (0.01 to 0.1%). CDR3 sequence: CASGDRGIQYF. Incomplete CDR3 DNA: TGTGCCAGTGGGGACAGGGGCATT. The rearrangement links TRBV19 to TRBJ2-4, with 10 bases that match TRBD1. The read terminates 3 residues ahead of where the CDR3 ends, so the germline J gene completes it. The V and J ends lost 8 bases and 9 bases, in that order; junction bases with no gene match: 1. Germline CDR1 and CDR2: LNHDA and SQIVND (reference sequence). This CDR3 comprises 11 residues.

Points on this clone: The CDR3 extends 3 residues past the end of the read, so its final part is completed from the germline J gene. The chain uses TRBV20-1 and TRBJ1-6; D may be TRBD1 (6 bases). The CDR3 consists of 16 residues. Trimming pared 4 bases from V and 3 bases from J, leaving 16 bases between. CDR1 DFQATT and CDR2 SNEGSKA come from the germline V gene (reference sequence). CDR3 DNA (partial): TGCAGTGCTACAGATGACAGGCCGAGCTATAATTCACCC. Its protein is CSATDDRPSYNSP. From start to end, the CDR3 is CSATDDRPSYNSPLHF.